These 27 T cell receptor beta chains originate from one sample sequenced in a study of cytomegalovirus exposure and HLA in healthy donors. 13 Jbeta primers and 60 Vbeta primers were used for the PCR. Using immunoSEQ multiplex PCR, the repertoire was profiled, and TCRdb retains in-frame clones only, with some absent. The sample totals about 74,000 clones. The sequencing input was PBMCs. These receptors came from a female donor in good health and CMV-seropositive.

The chain is built from TRBV30 and TRBJ1-4, with D unresolved. This CDR3 comprises 13 residues. V was shortened by 2 bases and J by 2 bases, with 6 bases between the two germline ends. CDR1 GTSNPN and CDR2 SVGIG come from the germline V gene (reference sequence). CDR3 in DNA: TGTGCCTGGAGTACCAGGACTAATGAAAAACTGTTTTTT. Translating gives CAWSTRTNEKLFF.

The chain employs TRBV6-4 and TRBJ2-1, with TRBD2 matching 7 bases. J gave up 10 bases and V 10 bases, and 22 bases lay outside the gene matches. Per the germline V gene, CDR1 is MRHNA and CDR2 is SNTAGT. The CDR3 totals 16 residues. CDR3 sequence reads: CAIRESRLAPLKEQFF. CDR3 DNA sequence: TGTGCCATTCGCGAAAGTAGACTAGCCCCTTTGAAGGAGCAGTTCTTC.

The V gene is TRBV6-1, the J gene TRBJ1-4; D might be TRBD1 (5 bases). With 1 base removed from V and 8 bases from J, the gap between germline ends came to 14 bases. The CDR3 is 15 residues long. Germline CDR1 reads MNHNS; CDR2 reads SASEGT. As DNA, the CDR3 is TGTGCCAGCAGTGAAGGCAGGGTAGGAGGGGAAAAACTGTTTTTT. This sequence encodes CASSEGRVGGEKLFF.

This rearrangement joins TRBV6-1 to TRBJ2-7; possible D gene TRBD1, 6 bases. There are 13 residues in the CDR3. The ends were cut back, 3 bases at V and 6 bases at J, with 12 bases in the middle. Germline CDR1 MNHNS, CDR2 SASEGT. Written as DNA, the CDR3 is TGTGCCAGCAGTGACAGGGGACCTGGCGAGCAGTACTTC. It encodes CASSDRGPGEQYF.

The V gene is TRBV6-5, the J gene TRBJ1-5; TRBD1 matches 7 bases. Germline V CDR1 and CDR2: MNHEY, SVGAGI. With 6 bases clipped from V and 7 bases from J, the junction kept 6 bases outside the gene matches. The CDR3 has 13 amino acids. The CDR3 bases are TGTGCCAGCAGCATGACAGGGAACCAGCCCCAGCATTTT. It is translated as CASSMTGNQPQHF.

This chain connects TRBV2 to TRBJ1-2; D is unclear. CDR3 length: 13 amino acids. Trimming cost V 6 bases and J 2 bases, with 10 bases left between them. Germline V CDR1 and CDR2: SNHLY, FYNNEI. The CDR3 reads CASRMKQNYGYTF. CDR3 in DNA: TGTGCCAGCAGAATGAAACAGAACTATGGCTACACCTTC.

The chain's CDR3 is CASSSQRHQPQHF. The CDR3 DNA is TGTGCCAGCAGTTCTCAGCGGCATCAGCCCCAGCATTTT. The J gene is TRBJ1-5, the V gene TRBV6-5; D is unresolved. The CDR3 covers 13 residues. The germline V gene encodes CDR1 MNHEY and CDR2 SVGAGI. Trimming took 4 bases from V and 5 from J, leaving 9 bases between them.

This chain uses TRBV7-6 with TRBJ2-5, with 9 bases identical to TRBD1. The germline V gene has CDR1 SGHVS and CDR2 FNYEAQ. The CDR3 contains 17 residues. V was clipped by 5 bases and J by 6 bases; unmatched bases: 16. Here the CDR3 DNA reads TGTGCCAGCAGCCAACTCCAGGGACAGGGTGGTACGAAGACCCAGTACTTC. Translation: CASSQLQGQGGTKTQYF.

The chain recombines TRBV5-6 with TRBJ2-3, with 7 positions matching TRBD1. This CDR3 has 17 residues. V trimming: 3 bases; J trimming: 0 bases; junction bases outside the gene matches: 10. Germline V gene data show CDR1 as SGHDT and CDR2 as YYEEEE. CDR3 bases: TGTGCCAGCAGCTCCATCGCGAGGGACAGTAGCACAGATACGCAGTATTTT. Its translation: CASSSIARDSSTDTQYF.

V gene TRBV30 combines with J gene TRBJ2-3, with 8 bases identical to TRBD1. CDR1 and CDR2 (germline): GTSNPN, SVGIG (reference sequence). The CDR3 spans 15 residues. Trimming removed 4 bases from V and 3 bases from J; junction bases left unmatched: 9. This chain's CDR3 is CAWTSDRERTDTQYF. DNA for the CDR3: TGTGCCTGGACTTCGGACAGGGAGCGGACAGATACGCAGTATTTT.

V gene TRBV30 combines with J gene TRBJ1-1; 7 nucleotides match TRBD1. CDR1 and CDR2 (germline): GTSNPN, SVGIG (reference sequence). V lost 7 bases and J lost 4; bases outside the gene matches: 9. The CDR3 extends over 13 amino acids. This CDR3 is CASNQGGGTEAFF. Written as DNA, the CDR3 is TGTGCCTCTAATCAGGGGGGAGGCACTGAAGCTTTCTTT.

This sequence joins TRBV7-2 and TRBJ2-5; TRBD2 matches at 7 bases. V lost 2 bases, J lost 1 base, and 4 bases stayed unmatched. The germline V gene has CDR1 SGHTA and CDR2 FQGNSA. The CDR3 runs 15 residues. Here the CDR3 reads CASSLRSSGQETQYF. DNA of the CDR3: TGTGCCAGCAGCTTAAGGTCTAGCGGCCAAGAGACCCAGTACTTC.

The chain uses TRBV19 and TRBJ2-2; 9 bases match TRBD1. The V and J ends lost 10 bases and 0 bases, in that order; junction bases with no gene match: 9. CDR3 length equals 16 residues. In germline, CDR1 is LNHDA, CDR2 SQIVND (reference sequence). CDR3 DNA sequence: TGTGCCACCTGGACAGGGGCGTTCGCGAACACCGGGGAGCTGTTTTTT. It yields the protein CATWTGAFANTGELFF. Full variable domain (remainder filled in from reference TRBV19 and TRBJ2-2): DGGITQSPKYLFRKEGQNVTLSCEQNLNHDAMYWYRQDPGQGLRLIYYSQIVNDFQKGDIAEGYSVSREKKESFPLTVTSAQKNPTAFYLCATWTGAFANTGELFFGEGSRLTVL.

V is TRBV23-1 and J is TRBJ2-5; 8 positions agree with TRBD1. TRBV23-1 is noted as an ORF with a role that remains uncertain. The CDR3 loop spans 17 amino acids. Trimming took 5 bases from V and 5 from J; bases not matched to a gene: 16. The CDR3 loop reads CASSNRDRIFMMETQYF. In DNA form, the CDR3 reads TGCGCCAGCAGTAACCGGGACAGGATCTTTATGATGGAGACCCAGTACTTC.

The rearrangement links TRBV15 to TRBJ2-1, with D perhaps matching TRBD1 (6 bases). Trimming shortened V by 8 bases and J by 7 bases, and 21 bases separated the two germline ends. The CDR3 is 15 amino acids. From germline, CDR1 is LNHNV and CDR2 YYDKDF (reference sequence). Here the CDR3 DNA reads TGTGCCACCGGTTCCGACAGGAACCCTAGGAATGAGCAGTTCTTC. This encodes CATGSDRNPRNEQFF.

The gene calls are TRBV6-6 and TRBJ2-7, with D maybe TRBD2 (5 bases). Trimming took off 0 bases at V and 7 bases at J, with 19 bases between the two ends. Germline CDR1 is MNHNY and CDR2 is SVGAGI (reference sequence). The CDR3 length is 16 residues. The CDR3 sequence is CASSYSLLGIKEEQYF. CDR3 DNA sequence: TGTGCCAGCAGTTACTCTCTACTAGGAATCAAGGAAGAGCAGTACTTC.

The chain couples TRBV19 to TRBJ1-2; D is undetermined. The germline V gene encodes CDR1 LNHDA and CDR2 SQIVND (reference sequence). This CDR3 contains 14 residues. V dropped 3 bases and J dropped 5 bases, with 13 bases sitting between them. The CDR3 spells CASSMAGWAYGYTF. CDR3 DNA sequence: TGTGCCAGTAGTATGGCCGGATGGGCTTATGGCTACACCTTC.

The V gene is TRBV29-1, the J gene TRBJ2-5; D is possibly TRBD2 (6 bases). V lost 3 bases and J lost 5, with 16 bases in between. CDR3 length: 14 amino acids. From germline, CDR1 is SQVTM and CDR2 ANQGSEA. This CDR3 reads CSVDVAALGETQYF. The CDR3 DNA is TGCAGCGTTGATGTAGCGGCCCTCGGGGAGACCCAGTACTTC.

The gene calls are TRBV7-9 and TRBJ2-5; TRBD2 might be the D (6 bases). The V end was cut by 5 bases, the J end by 3 bases, with 16 bases between. The CDR3 loop spans 15 amino acids. In germline, CDR1 is SEHNR, CDR2 FQNEAQ (reference sequence). This chain's CDR3 is CASSPSLAFEETQYF. The CDR3 region has the DNA TGTGCCAGCAGCCCAAGCCTAGCGTTTGAAGAGACCCAGTACTTC.

The V and J genes are TRBV6-6 and TRBJ2-3; 12 bases are shared with TRBD2. V lost 4 bases and J lost 5; bases outside the gene matches: 7. CDR3 size: 16 residues. The germline CDR1 and CDR2 sequences are MNHNY and SVGAGI (reference sequence). This CDR3 is CASSFASGGDGDTQYF. In nucleotides, the CDR3 is TGTGCCAGCAGTTTTGCTAGCGGGGGGGATGGAGATACGCAGTATTTT.

The chain combines TRBV6-1 with TRBJ1-3, with 10 bases identical to TRBD1. Germline V gene sequence: CDR1 MNHNS, CDR2 SASEGT. Germline trimming cut 7 bases from V and 6 bases from J; bases unmatched to any gene: 9. The length of the CDR3 is 15 residues. CDR3 DNA sequence: TGTGCCAGCATAAGAGCCGGGACAGGGGCAAACACCATATATTTT. It translates to CASIRAGTGANTIYF.

The rearrangement uses TRBV18 and TRBJ1-1, with a weak D call TRBD1 (6 bases). Deletions cut 1 base from V and 1 base from J, with 16 bases between. CDR1 and CDR2 from the germline V gene are KGHSH and LQKENI. The CDR3 is 17 amino acids. The CDR3, as DNA: TGTGCCAGCTCACCACTCCCCTCCCAGGGACAGAACACTGAAGCTTTCTTT. Translation: CASSPLPSQGQNTEAFF.

The genes are TRBV19 and TRBJ2-1, with 13 bases that match TRBD2. V trimming: 4 bases; J trimming: 4 bases; junction bases outside the gene matches: 4. CDR1 LNHDA and CDR2 SQIVND come from the germline V gene (reference sequence). This CDR3 is built from 16 residues. CDR3 region: CASSKTSGGAYNEQFF. The CDR3, as DNA: TGTGCCAGTAGTAAAACTAGCGGGGGGGCATACAATGAGCAGTTCTTC.

The CDR3 protein is CASSLGVTSGPPSYEQYF. CDR3 in DNA: TGTGCCAGCAGCTTAGGAGTGACTAGCGGACCTCCATCTTACGAGCAGTACTTC. V usage is TRBV7-6 and J usage is TRBJ2-7; 9 bases are shared with TRBD2. Per the germline V gene, CDR1 is SGHVS and CDR2 is FNYEAQ. The trim removed 1 base at V and 4 bases at J, leaving 14 bases unmatched. The CDR3 totals 18 residues.

J is TRBJ2-1 and V is TRBV28; possibly TRBD2 for D (7 bases). Germline V gene lookup returns CDR1 MDHEN and CDR2 SYDVKM. The CDR3 length is 16 residues. Trimming left V 8 bases short and J 5 bases short, with 22 bases between. The CDR3 spells CASQRGGRVNHNEQFF. DNA of the CDR3: TGTGCCAGCCAAAGGGGGGGGCGGGTTAACCACAATGAGCAGTTCTTC.

The chain couples TRBV5-4 to TRBJ2-5; the match to TRBD2 covers 8 bases. Germline V gene data show CDR1 as SGHNT and CDR2 as YYREEE (reference sequence). The CDR3 consists of 14 residues. Trimming cost V 4 bases and J 4 bases; bases outside gene matches: 6. For the CDR3, the DNA is TGTGCCAGCAGCGGGACCGGGACTAGAGAGACCCAGTACTTC. This gives the protein CASSGTGTRETQYF. The complete variable domain, with remaining parts taken from reference TRBV5-4 and TRBJ2-5, reads ETGVTQSPTHLIKTRGQQVTLRCSSQSGHNTVSWYQQALGQGPQFIFQYYREEENGRGNFPPRFSGLQFPNYSSELNVNALELDDSALYLCASSGTGTRETQYFGPGTRLLVL.

This chain uses TRBV19 with TRBJ2-1; D is perhaps TRBD2 (6 bases). From germline, CDR1 is LNHDA and CDR2 SQIVND (reference sequence). V was clipped by 6 bases and J by 4 bases, with 13 bases between them. The CDR3 has 14 amino acids. The CDR3 region is CASRRDSYYNEQFF. CDR3 coding DNA: TGTGCCAGTAGGAGGGACTCTTATTACAATGAGCAGTTCTTC. Combining the CDR3 with reference TRBV19 and TRBJ2-1 gives the whole variable domain DGGITQSPKYLFRKEGQNVTLSCEQNLNHDAMYWYRQDPGQGLRLIYYSQIVNDFQKGDIAEGYSVSREKKESFPLTVTSAQKNPTAFYLCASRRDSYYNEQFFGPGTRLTVL.